A single sample is the source of the 24 T cell receptor beta chains below, sequenced in a study of cytomegalovirus exposure and HLA in healthy donors. Researchers ran the PCR with 60 Vbeta and 13 Jbeta primers. Only in-frame clones appear in the TCRdb table, and some are missing; sequencing was by immunoSEQ multiplex PCR. Among under 150,000 clones listed, about 80% were seen once. The sequencing input was PBMCs. The receptors come from a male donor in good health and CMV-seropositive.

The chain combines TRBV6-5 with TRBJ2-5; 12 bases map to TRBD2. J was trimmed by 4 bases and V by 5 bases; bases with no gene match: 5. Per the germline V gene, CDR1 is MNHEY and CDR2 is SVGAGI. The CDR3 spans 15 residues. CDR3 nucleotide sequence: TGTGCCAGCAGTGTGACTAGCGGGGGTTCAGAGACCCAGTACTTC. Translation: CASSVTSGGSETQYF.

The chain links TRBV25-1 to TRBJ2-3; 7 nucleotides match TRBD2. This CDR3 is built from 12 residues. The V gene end was trimmed by 6 bases and the J gene end by 10 bases; junction bases not matched to a gene: 7. Germline-derived CDR1 and CDR2 are MGHDK and SYGVNS. CDR3 coding DNA: TGTGCCAGCAGAGGGGAGGGGAAGGCGCAGTATTTT. Translated, it gives CASRGEGKAQYF.

This chain uses TRBV4-3 with TRBJ2-3; D perhaps matches TRBD2 (5 bases). The V and J ends lost 0 bases and 0 bases respectively, with 10 bases between them. CDR3 length equals 16 residues. The germline V gene has CDR1 LGHNA and CDR2 YSLEER. The DNA for the CDR3 is TGCGCCAGCAGCCAAGACCCGCCGGGAAGCACAGATACGCAGTATTTT. It codes for CASSQDPPGSTDTQYF.

The gene calls are TRBV10-3 and TRBJ2-2; TRBD2 matches 9 bases. J lost 4 bases, V lost 9 bases, and 9 bases had no gene match. This CDR3 is built from 15 residues. CDR1 and CDR2 from the germline V gene are ENHRY and SYGVKD. Here the CDR3 DNA reads TGTGCCATAAAAGCTAGCGGGATTACCACCGGGGAGCTGTTTTTT. It translates to CAIKASGITTGELFF.

Points on this clone: Other DNA sequences within the sample encode an identical CDR3. V gene TRBV5-6 combines with J gene TRBJ2-7, with D possibly matching TRBD1 (6 bases). CDR3 length: 13 residues. V was shortened by 3 bases and J by 0 bases, with 7 bases between the two germline ends. The germline CDR1 and CDR2 sequences are SGHDT and YYEEEE. In nucleotides, the CDR3 is TGTGCCAGCAGCTCAGGGGACTCCTACGAGCAGTACTTC. Protein: CASSSGDSYEQYF. Based on the CDR3 plus reference TRBV5-6 and TRBJ2-7, the full variable domain is DAGVTQSPTHLIKTRGQQVTLRCSPKSGHDTVSWYQQALGQGPQFIFQYYEEEERQRGNFPDRFSGHQFPNYSSELNVNALLLGDSALYLCASSSGDSYEQYFGPGTRLTVT.

The chain combines TRBV7-6 with TRBJ2-6; TRBD2 might be the D (6 bases). Germline V gives CDR1 SGHVS, CDR2 FNYEAQ. The V gene lost 1 base and the J gene lost 0 bases, with 10 bases spanning the gap. CDR3 length equals 17 residues. For the CDR3, the DNA is TGTGCCAGCAGCTTAGGCGGAGGGAACTCTGGGGCCAACGTCCTGACTTTC. It translates to CASSLGGGNSGANVLTF. The full variable domain, with the rest looked up from reference TRBV7-6 and TRBJ2-6, is GAGVSQSPRYKVTKRGQDVALRCDPISGHVSLYWYRQALGQGPEFLTYFNYEAQQDKSGLPNDRFSAERPEGSISTLTIQRTEQRDSAMYRCASSLGGGNSGANVLTFGAGSRLTVL.

This clone was detected only once. V and J are TRBV4-1 and TRBJ2-5, with a weak D call TRBD2 (6 bases). In germline, CDR1 is MGHRA, CDR2 YSYEKL. The CDR3 has 14 residues. The V gene lost 0 bases and the J gene lost 5 bases, with 10 bases spanning the gap. The CDR3 protein is CASSQDDGGETQYF. The CDR3 DNA reads as TGCGCCAGCAGCCAAGATGACGGAGGGGAGACCCAGTACTTC.

The chain employs TRBV19 and TRBJ1-5; 8 positions agree with TRBD1. This CDR3 spans 14 amino acids. Per the germline V gene, CDR1 is LNHDA and CDR2 is SQIVND (reference sequence). V lost 4 bases, J lost 7 bases, and 6 bases stayed unmatched. The CDR3 nucleotides are TGTGCCAGTAGTACCCAGGGGGCTCGACAGCCCCAGCATTTT. It is translated as CASSTQGARQPQHF.

V gene TRBV6-5 combines with J gene TRBJ2-1; D possibly corresponds to TRBD2 (5 bases). The CDR3 has 13 amino acids. V was clipped by 2 bases and J by 7 bases, with 9 bases between them. Germline V CDR1 and CDR2: MNHEY, SVGAGI. The CDR3 sequence is CASSYAPGNEQFF. The CDR3 nucleotides read TGTGCCAGCAGTTACGCACCGGGGAATGAGCAGTTCTTC.

The chain is built from TRBV6-6 and TRBJ2-7; D not certain. V dropped 2 bases and J dropped 6 bases, with 8 bases sitting between them. This CDR3 spans 12 amino acids. Germline V gene data show CDR1 as MNHNY and CDR2 as SVGAGI (reference sequence). CDR3: CASSYGQSEQYF. The CDR3 nucleotides are TGTGCCAGCAGTTACGGGCAGTCCGAGCAGTACTTC.

V and J are TRBV7-9 and TRBJ1-3; the D gene is possibly TRBD1 (5 bases). The V end was cut by 0 bases, the J end by 4 bases, with 7 bases between. The CDR3 sequence is 14 residues long. Germline loops: CDR1 SEHNR, CDR2 FQNEAQ (reference sequence). Here the CDR3 DNA reads TGTGCCAGCAGCTTAGCGACAGCCGGAAACACCATATATTTT. It yields the protein CASSLATAGNTIYF.

The chain couples TRBV6-5 to TRBJ2-7, with TRBD1 identical over 8 bases. Germline CDR1 reads MNHEY; CDR2 reads SVGAGI. Unmatched junction bases numbered 11, after V lost 5 bases and J lost 5 bases. This CDR3 region has 15 residues. Here the CDR3 reads CASSLDRVQWNEQYF. The CDR3 DNA follows: TGTGCCAGCAGTCTGGACAGGGTTCAGTGGAACGAGCAGTACTTC.

The rearrangement uses TRBV2 and TRBJ1-4; D gene unclear. Germline V lookup: CDR1 SNHLY, CDR2 FYNNEI. CDR3 length: 13 residues. V was pared by 7 bases and J by 11 bases, with 17 bases between. The CDR3 DNA reads TGTGCCAGCAAGGGAGATCGGGCCGTTAAACTGTTTTTT. It yields the protein CASKGDRAVKLFF.

This rearrangement joins TRBV15 to TRBJ1-4; D not resolved. The V and J ends lost 0 bases and 7 bases respectively, with 12 bases between them. The length of the CDR3 is 15 residues. In germline, CDR1 is LNHNV, CDR2 YYDKDF (reference sequence). The CDR3 protein is CATSRDPGSSEKLFF. The CDR3 nucleotides read TGTGCCACCAGCAGAGATCCCGGGTCGAGTGAAAAACTGTTTTTT.

The CDR3 is CASSQDWTGRNTEAFF. In nucleotides, the CDR3 is TGCGCCAGCAGCCAAGATTGGACAGGGCGTAACACTGAAGCTTTCTTT. This chain links TRBV4-1 with TRBJ1-1, with TRBD1 identical over 8 bases. V lost 0 bases and J lost 2; bases outside the gene matches: 5. CDR1 is MGHRA, CDR2 YSYEKL, per germline. The CDR3 loop spans 16 amino acids.

The V and J genes are TRBV4-1 and TRBJ2-7; a weak D match, TRBD1 (6 bases). Deletions cut 4 bases from V and 0 bases from J, with 10 bases between. The CDR3 sequence is 14 residues long. The germline CDR1 and CDR2 sequences are MGHRA and YSYEKL. CDR3 in amino acids: CASSPQGSSYEQYF. CDR3 in DNA: TGCGCCAGCAGCCCCCAGGGGTCCTCCTACGAGCAGTACTTC.

The rearrangement joins TRBV6-4 to TRBJ1-4; 9 bases line up with TRBD1. Germline V gives CDR1 MRHNA, CDR2 SNTAGT. The CDR3 runs to 15 residues. After removal of 1 base from V and 7 bases from J, the junction contained 4 bases not matched to a gene. The chain's CDR3 is CASSDWDREVEKLFF. DNA for the CDR3: TGTGCCAGCAGTGACTGGGACAGGGAAGTTGAAAAACTGTTTTTT.

This clone appeared a single time. V usage is TRBV5-4 and J usage is TRBJ2-5; possible D gene TRBD2, 6 bases. From germline, CDR1 is SGHNT and CDR2 YYREEE (reference sequence). The CDR3 runs 14 residues. V dropped 5 bases and J dropped 5 bases, with 16 bases sitting between them. CDR3 coding DNA: TGTGCCAGCAGACACCGGGAGAGCGGGGAGACCCAGTACTTC. Its translation is CASRHRESGETQYF.

The gene calls are TRBV5-1 and TRBJ1-4; unclear D gene. The CDR3 has 15 residues. V lost 0 bases and J lost 2, with 8 bases in between. CDR1 is SGHRS, CDR2 YFSETQ, per germline. The CDR3 DNA follows: TGCGCCAGCAGCTTGGTGGCGGGTACTAATGAAAAACTGTTTTTT. Its translation is CASSLVAGTNEKLFF.

This clone showed up just once. This sequence joins TRBV2 and TRBJ2-2; no clear D. The germline CDR1 and CDR2 sequences are SNHLY and FYNNEI. This CDR3 is 13 amino acids long. Trimming cost V 6 bases and J 1 base, with 6 bases left between them. The CDR3 loop reads CASRTVNTGELFF. The CDR3 coding sequence is TGTGCCAGCAGAACAGTGAACACCGGGGAGCTGTTTTTT.

This clone has just a few counts. The chain recombines TRBV28 with TRBJ2-5; D gene unclear. Germline V CDR1 and CDR2: MDHEN, SYDVKM. V lost 5 bases, J lost 6 bases, and 16 bases lay in between. There are 14 residues in the CDR3. The CDR3 here is CASSPSAGMKTQYF. As DNA, the CDR3 is TGTGCCAGCAGTCCCAGTGCAGGTATGAAGACCCAGTACTTC.

V is TRBV19 and J is TRBJ1-6, with TRBD1 identical over 11 bases. The length of the CDR3 is 14 residues. Germline V gene lookup returns CDR1 LNHDA and CDR2 SQIVND (reference sequence). The trim removed 5 bases at V and 10 bases at J, leaving 4 bases unmatched. The CDR3 loop is CASSVDRGPSPLHF. CDR3 DNA sequence: TGTGCCAGTAGTGTGGACAGGGGGCCCTCACCCCTCCACTTT.

This chain links TRBV7-9 with TRBJ1-1; 8 bases are shared with TRBD1. The length of the CDR3 is 14 residues. Germline lookup yields CDR1 SEHNR and CDR2 FQNEAQ (reference sequence). J was trimmed by 5 bases and V by 1 base; bases with no gene match: 3. Here the CDR3 reads CASSLETGDTEAFF. Written as DNA, the CDR3 is TGTGCCAGCAGCTTAGAGACAGGGGATACTGAAGCTTTCTTT.

This sequence joins TRBV28 and TRBJ2-7; the D gene is possibly TRBD1 (6 bases). Trimming pared 6 bases from V and 3 bases from J, leaving 21 bases between. CDR3 length: 16 amino acids. Per germline, CDR1 MDHEN and CDR2 SYDVKM. This CDR3 is CASSSPDRPPFYEQYF. As DNA, the CDR3 is TGTGCCAGCAGCTCGCCCGACAGGCCGCCCTTCTACGAGCAGTACTTC.